One sample yielded the 28 T cell receptor beta chains listed below, sequenced in a study of blood T cells in healthy people across ages. Alongside a J-beta primer mix, a sample-barcoded 5' primer served in a second PCR lasting 7 to 11 cycles. TCRdb analysed the 5' RACE reads with MiXCR anew, one entry per CDR3 protein. In the table there are 450,000 to 600,000 distinct CDR3 sequences, roughly a quarter of which are singletons. This sample was also put to use in a study of T cells of mothers and their children.

Material: blood. The receptors were gathered from a boy younger than 10 in good health.

This clonotype was detected only once. V and J are TRBV7-2 and TRBJ2-3; 7 nucleotides agree with TRBD2. This CDR3 has 15 amino acids. Losses at the gene ends were 4 bases for V and 6 bases for J; bases not matched to a gene: 10. Germline lookup yields CDR1 SGHTA and CDR2 FQGNSA. The CDR3: CASSSTGLVLDTQYF. Here the CDR3 DNA reads TGTGCCAGCAGCTCCACCGGACTAGTATTGGATACGCAGTATTTT.

This chain connects TRBV12-3 or TRBV12-4 to TRBJ1-4, with D unclear. Trimming removed 5 bases from V and 10 bases from J, with 23 bases in between. CDR3 length equals 16 residues. CDR3 residues: CASSPQNQMGIGKLFF. CDR3 DNA: TGTGCCAGCAGTCCTCAGAATCAAATGGGAATCGGAAAACTGTTTTTT.

V gene TRBV6-5 combines with J gene TRBJ1-2; 9 bases are shared with TRBD1. This CDR3 comprises 15 residues. V lost 6 bases to trimming and J lost 7 bases; unmatched junction nucleotides: 12. Germline V gene data show CDR1 as MNHEY and CDR2 as SVGAGI. In DNA, the CDR3 is TGTGCCAGCAGCGGGTCACAGGGGGCTCTGGGTGGCTACACCTTC. This gives the protein CASSGSQGALGGYTF.

With respect to this clonotype: The conserved final phenylalanine or tryptophan is absent from the CDR3, which likely points to a read error. This chain joins TRBV15 and TRBJ1-4; TRBD1 matches at 10 bases. Looked up from germline, CDR1 is LNHNV and CDR2 is YYDKDF (reference sequence). Trimming cost V 1 base and J 7 bases; bases outside gene matches: 3. The CDR3 contains 15 residues. The CDR3 nucleotides are TGTGCCACCAGCAGAGCGGACAGGGGGACTGAAAAACTGTTTGTT. This encodes CATSRADRGTEKLFV.

CDR3 nucleotide sequence: TGTGCCAGCAGCCTAACGACTAGCGGGAGTGGCCAAGAGACCCAGTACTTC. Its protein is CASSLTTSGSGQETQYF. The rearrangement joins TRBV7-9 to TRBJ2-5, with TRBD2 matching 12 bases. The germline V gene encodes CDR1 SEHNR and CDR2 FQNEAQ (reference sequence). The length of the CDR3 is 17 residues. Trimming removed 5 bases from V and 1 base from J; junction bases left unmatched: 8.

J is TRBJ2-1 and V is TRBV20-1; no definite D call. Per germline, CDR1 DFQATT and CDR2 SNEGSKA (reference sequence). This CDR3 region has 10 residues. The V gene lost 7 bases and the J gene lost 7 bases, with 8 bases spanning the gap. The CDR3 protein is CSVPINEQFF. The CDR3 DNA follows: TGCAGTGTCCCTATAAATGAGCAGTTCTTC.

This clonotype appeared a few times. The V and J genes are TRBV6-5 and TRBJ2-2, with D possibly called TRBD1 or TRBD2 (5 bases each). CDR3 length equals 17 residues. Germline V gene sequence: CDR1 MNHEY, CDR2 SVGAGI. V dropped 2 bases and J dropped 4 bases, with 17 bases sitting between them. The CDR3 bases are TGTGCCAGCAGTTACCGGGACCCCCGGACCCTCACCGGGGAGCTGTTTTTT. Translation gives CASSYRDPRTLTGELFF.

The CDR3 DNA reads as TGTGCTAGTGCCCCCCCAGTCCACAATGAGCAGTTCTTC. The encoded protein is CASAPPVHNEQFF. This chain uses TRBV12-5 with TRBJ2-1; no reliable D call. Per the germline V gene, CDR1 is LGHNT and CDR2 is FRNRAP. The V gene lost 7 bases and the J gene lost 5 bases, with 12 bases spanning the gap. This CDR3 is built from 13 residues. The whole variable domain, remainder taken from reference TRBV12-5 and TRBJ2-1, is DARVTQTPRHKVTEMGQEVTMRCQPILGHNTVFWYRQTMMQGLELLAYFRNRAPLDDSGMPKDRFSAEMPDATLATLKIQPSEPRDSAVYFCASAPPVHNEQFFGPGTRLTVL.

This clonotype was observed a few times. The chain recombines TRBV10-3 with TRBJ2-3; TRBD2 matches 9 bases. The V gene's germline CDR1 is ENHRY and CDR2 SYGVKD. The CDR3 has 17 residues. The ends lost 0 bases at V and 5 bases at J; junction bases unmatched: 9. CDR3 in DNA: TGTGCCATCAGTGAGTCTGGGGCTAGCGGGGCAGGAGATACGCAGTATTTT. It is translated as CAISESGASGAGDTQYF.

The table lists this clonotype with a few counts. The V and J genes are TRBV29-1 and TRBJ2-1; 7 positions match TRBD2. CDR1 SQVTM and CDR2 ANQGSEA come from the germline V gene. J was trimmed by 6 bases and V by 6 bases; bases with no gene match: 17. The CDR3 has 16 residues. CDR3 in DNA: TGCAGCGTGATCCCCCAGCGGGGCGTTGACCGCAATGAGCAGTTCTTC. This codes for CSVIPQRGVDRNEQFF.

This clonotype was counted ten times or more. This chain links TRBV2 with TRBJ1-6; a possible D gene is TRBD1 (6 bases). This CDR3 is 16 amino acids long. The germline V gene encodes CDR1 SNHLY and CDR2 FYNNEI. V dropped 5 bases and J dropped 9 bases, with 20 bases sitting between them. The CDR3 coding sequence is TGTGCCAGCAGTACCACGACAGACAGGTTACTTTCACCCCTCCACTTT. It codes for CASSTTTDRLLSPLHF. Filled out from reference TRBV2 and TRBJ1-6, the complete variable domain reads EPEVTQTPSHQVTQMGQEVILRCVPISNHLYFYWYRQILGQKVEFLVSFYNNEISEKSEIFDDQFSVERPDGSNFTLKIRSTKLEDSAMYFCASSTTTDRLLSPLHFGNGTRLTVT.

This chain uses TRBV24-1 with TRBJ2-1; 15 bases map to TRBD2. Germline V gene lookup returns CDR1 KGHDR and CDR2 SFDVKD. V was clipped by 4 bases and J by 4 bases; unmatched bases: 7. CDR3 size: 18 residues. CDR3 amino acids: CATSELGLAGGPYNEQFF. CDR3 nucleotide sequence: TGTGCCACCAGTGAACTTGGACTAGCGGGAGGGCCTTACAATGAGCAGTTCTTC.

This clonotype was counted at least ten times. The rearrangement joins TRBV7-9 to TRBJ1-1; TRBD1 might be the D (6 bases). Germline lookup yields CDR1 SEHNR and CDR2 FQNEAQ (reference sequence). The V gene lost 5 bases and the J gene lost 4 bases, with 20 bases spanning the gap. The CDR3 consists of 16 residues. This chain's CDR3 is CASSPGGGLMGTEAFF. CDR3 DNA: TGTGCCAGCAGCCCTGGCGGGGGGCTCATGGGCACTGAAGCTTTCTTT.

At least ten counts were recorded for this clonotype. The genes are TRBV12-3 or TRBV12-4 and TRBJ1-1; TRBD1 matches 9 bases. The CDR3 totals 15 residues. The ends lost 5 bases at V and 1 base at J; junction bases unmatched: 5. This CDR3 reads CASSDWDRENTEAFF. The CDR3 DNA is TGTGCCAGCAGTGACTGGGACAGGGAGAACACTGAAGCTTTCTTT.

J is TRBJ2-5 and V is TRBV2, with 9 bases identical to TRBD2. The J call may be mistaken, given a closer DNA end match to TRBJ2-7. This CDR3 is 16 amino acids long. The germline V gene encodes CDR1 SNHLY and CDR2 FYNNEI. Here the CDR3 reads CASSPYAGTSSYEQYF. CDR3 in DNA: TGTGCCAGCAGTCCTTACGCCGGGACTAGCAGTTACGAGCAGTACTTC.

This sequence joins TRBV7-9 and TRBJ2-1; 8 bases map to TRBD2. This CDR3 is built from 21 residues. The trim removed 2 bases at V and 0 bases at J, leaving 18 bases unmatched. In germline, CDR1 is SEHNR, CDR2 FQNEAQ (reference sequence). The CDR3 loop is CASSLYSKSLAGGPSYNEQFF. The CDR3 nucleotides read TGTGCCAGCAGCTTATACTCAAAGAGTCTGGCGGGGGGACCCTCCTACAATGAGCAGTTCTTC.

V usage is TRBV7-9 and J usage is TRBJ2-5, with 9 nucleotides matching TRBD2. The DNA end favors TRBJ2-1, so the J call may be wrong. The CDR3 covers 17 residues. Germline lookup yields CDR1 SEHNR and CDR2 FQNEAQ (reference sequence). CDR3 sequence reads: CASSLESSGTKTDEQFF. CDR3 nucleotides: TGTGCCAGCAGCTTAGAGTCTAGCGGGACGAAGACGGATGAGCAGTTCTTC.

This chain uses TRBV7-9 with TRBJ2-2, with a tentative D call TRBD1 (6 bases). With 7 bases removed from V and 5 bases from J, the gap between germline ends came to 17 bases. CDR1 is SEHNR and CDR2 is FQNEAQ in the germline V gene (reference sequence). The CDR3 spans 15 residues. Here the CDR3 reads CASILGDTGTGELFF. The CDR3 DNA sequence: TGTGCCAGCATATTGGGGGACACTGGGACCGGGGAGCTGTTTTTT.

This clonotype showed up just a few times. This rearrangement joins TRBV29-1 to TRBJ2-1, with unresolved D. The CDR3 length is 13 residues. The germline V and J ends were trimmed by 6 bases and 2 bases, with 11 bases remaining between them. The V gene's germline CDR1 is SQVTM and CDR2 ANQGSEA. The CDR3 loop is CSVPTVPYNEQFF. CDR3 sequence (DNA): TGCAGCGTCCCTACAGTGCCCTACAATGAGCAGTTCTTC.

This clonotype occurred a few times. The chain uses TRBV20-1 and TRBJ1-5; tentatively, D is TRBD1 (6 bases). Trimming shortened V by 3 bases and J by 0 bases, and 9 bases separated the two germline ends. CDR1 is DFQATT and CDR2 is SNEGSKA in the germline V gene (reference sequence). CDR3 length equals 14 residues. The CDR3 region has the DNA TGCAGTGCTAGGGGGACAACTAGCAATCAGCCCCAGCATTTT. It translates to CSARGTTSNQPQHF.

This chain links TRBV3-1 with TRBJ2-3; 7 nucleotides match TRBD1. With 1 base clipped from V and 2 bases from J, the junction kept 30 bases outside the gene matches. Germline CDR1 is LGHDT and CDR2 is YNNKEL (reference sequence). CDR3 length: 24 residues. The CDR3 region is CASSQAATGPTYLGTPHLTDTQYF. As DNA, the CDR3 is TGTGCCAGCAGCCAAGCGGCGACAGGGCCCACATACCTTGGTACCCCACATCTCACAGATACGCAGTATTTT.

The genes are TRBV20-1 and TRBJ2-5, with TRBD1 identical over 11 bases. V was clipped by 0 bases and J by 7 bases; unmatched bases: 13. This CDR3 is built from 17 residues. The germline CDR1 and CDR2 sequences are DFQATT and SNEGSKA (reference sequence). The CDR3 bases are TGCAGTGCTAGAGAGAGTTTCCGGACAGGGGGCGAAGGGACCCAGTACTTC. It yields the protein CSARESFRTGGEGTQYF.

This chain uses TRBV6-2 or TRBV6-3 with TRBJ2-7; 8 nucleotides agree with TRBD1. The CDR3 totals 16 residues. Germline trimming cut 6 bases from V and 1 base from J; bases unmatched to any gene: 11. CDR1 and CDR2 (germline): MNHEY, SVGEGT. The CDR3: CASRRRTGGRSYEQYF. The CDR3 nucleotides read TGTGCCAGCAGACGAAGAACAGGGGGAAGATCCTACGAGCAGTACTTC.

This clonotype showed up just a few times. The chain uses TRBV7-8 and TRBJ2-7; the D gene is possibly TRBD2 (5 bases). The DNA end is a closer match to TRBJ2-5, so the J assignment may be wrong. The CDR3 spans 11 residues. The germline V gene has CDR1 SGHVS and CDR2 FQNEAQ. The CDR3 nucleotides are TGTGCCAGCAGCGGAGCGGCGACCCAGTACTTC. This sequence encodes CASSGAATQYF.

This clonotype occurred a few times. The chain uses TRBV7-3 and TRBJ2-1; 12 nucleotides align to TRBD1. CDR3 length: 15 residues. Per the germline V gene, CDR1 is SGHTA and CDR2 is FQGTGA. V was pared by 1 base and J by 8 bases, with 3 bases of the junction left unmatched. The CDR3 here is CASSLMGTGGDEQFF. The CDR3 DNA reads as TGTGCCAGCAGCTTAATGGGGACAGGGGGCGATGAGCAGTTCTTC.

The rearrangement joins TRBV18 to TRBJ1-4; tentatively, D is TRBD1 (6 bases). Germline CDR1 and CDR2: KGHSH and LQKENI. Trimming left V 1 base short and J 3 bases short, with 24 bases between. The CDR3 contains 20 residues. The CDR3 here is CASSPRPRETGVRSNEKLFF. For the CDR3, the DNA is TGTGCCAGCTCACCACGGCCAAGGGAGACAGGAGTACGATCTAATGAAAAACTGTTTTTT.

V and J are TRBV15 and TRBJ1-2; D gene ambiguous. The CDR3 runs 12 residues. Germline lookup yields CDR1 LNHNV and CDR2 YYDKDF (reference sequence). Trimming pared 4 bases from V and 6 bases from J, leaving 9 bases between. The CDR3 reads CATSTSGDGYTF. CDR3 sequence (DNA): TGTGCCACCAGCACTTCCGGGGATGGCTACACCTTC.

In this sample, this clonotype turned up a few times. V usage is TRBV18 and J usage is TRBJ2-1, with no clear D. The DNA end lines up better with TRBJ2-7; the J call may be wrong. Germline V gene lookup returns CDR1 KGHSH and CDR2 LQKENI. The CDR3 covers 12 residues. CDR3 region: CASSPGFSEQYF. The CDR3, as DNA: TGTGCCAGCTCACCAGGGTTCAGCGAGCAGTACTTC.